The TCR beta chain described here comes from a study of T cell responses to AZD1222 COVID-19 vaccine. To note about this clone: Its antigen is still unknown.

General study results and limits: White British people made up most donors, females outnumbered males, and clonal diversity was possibly underestimated. Repertoires were obtained only post-peak T cell response.

The repertoire was sequenced with immunoSEQ multiplex PCR; TCRdb's copy has only in-frame clones and lacks some. Here the sample spans about 150,000 clones, approximately 85% being singletons. This CDR3 region has 21 residues. Trimming at V came to 0 bases and at J to 0 bases, leaving 18 bases not matched to a gene. The germline gives CDR1 SGHRS, CDR2 YFSETQ. Specimen: peripheral blood, collected 28 days after the second dose of the MenACWY control vaccine. The V call is TRBV5-1, the J call TRBJ2-1; 7 bases agree with TRBD1. The sequence derives from an adult who received the MenACWY meningococcal vaccine as a control. The CDR3 nucleotides are TGCGCCAGCAGCTTGGTAGGCCCGGGACAGTGGACCGTTAGCTCCTACAATGAGCAGTTCTTC. This gives the protein CASSLVGPGQWTVSSYNEQFF.